This T cell receptor (beta chain) appears in the sequencing data of a study of blood T cell repertoires in COVID-19. About the research overall: The origin of the acute and convalescent COVID-19 samples was the United States, Italy and Spain. In each case, the material was cDNA or gDNA derived from T cells, B-cell-depleted T cells, or PBMCs.

This CDR3 has 15 residues. Trimming took 9 bases from V and 0 from J; bases not matched to a gene: 7. In germline, CDR1 is MDHEN, CDR2 SYDVKM. Original handling: From reference gene primer amplification, estimates of nucleated cell counts were derived. Produced via immunoSEQ multiplex PCR; TCRdb's table is partial and in-frame only. The V and J calls and clone size come from that table; D and trimming were worked out from the DNA. The sample comprises approximately 190,000 clones, 83% of which are singletons, and around 6.3% rests with the top ten. The receptor was derived from a woman between 40 and 50 years old with acute or convalescent COVID-19. This sequence joins TRBV28 and TRBJ1-3; TRBD1 agrees at 8 bases. The sample was peripheral blood. CDR3 sequence reads: CASDRGLTSGNTIYF. The DNA for the CDR3 is TGTGCCAGTGACAGGGGACTTACCTCTGGAAACACCATATATTTT.